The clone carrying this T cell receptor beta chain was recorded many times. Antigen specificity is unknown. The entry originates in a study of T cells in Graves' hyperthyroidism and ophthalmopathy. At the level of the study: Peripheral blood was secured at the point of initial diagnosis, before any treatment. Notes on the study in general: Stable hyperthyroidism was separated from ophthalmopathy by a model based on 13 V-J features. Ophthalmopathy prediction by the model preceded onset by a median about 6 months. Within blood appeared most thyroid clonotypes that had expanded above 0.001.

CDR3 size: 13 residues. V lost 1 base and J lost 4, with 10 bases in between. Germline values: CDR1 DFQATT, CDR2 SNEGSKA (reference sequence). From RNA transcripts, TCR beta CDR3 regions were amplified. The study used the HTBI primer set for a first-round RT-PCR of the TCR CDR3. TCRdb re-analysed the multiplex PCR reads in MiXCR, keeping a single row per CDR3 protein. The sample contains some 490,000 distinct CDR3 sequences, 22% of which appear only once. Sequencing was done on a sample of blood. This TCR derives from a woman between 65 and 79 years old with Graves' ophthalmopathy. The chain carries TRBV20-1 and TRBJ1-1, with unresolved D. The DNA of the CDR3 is TGCAGTGCTAGAGGAGGCCCCGGCACTGAAGCTTTCTTT. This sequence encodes CSARGGPGTEAFF.